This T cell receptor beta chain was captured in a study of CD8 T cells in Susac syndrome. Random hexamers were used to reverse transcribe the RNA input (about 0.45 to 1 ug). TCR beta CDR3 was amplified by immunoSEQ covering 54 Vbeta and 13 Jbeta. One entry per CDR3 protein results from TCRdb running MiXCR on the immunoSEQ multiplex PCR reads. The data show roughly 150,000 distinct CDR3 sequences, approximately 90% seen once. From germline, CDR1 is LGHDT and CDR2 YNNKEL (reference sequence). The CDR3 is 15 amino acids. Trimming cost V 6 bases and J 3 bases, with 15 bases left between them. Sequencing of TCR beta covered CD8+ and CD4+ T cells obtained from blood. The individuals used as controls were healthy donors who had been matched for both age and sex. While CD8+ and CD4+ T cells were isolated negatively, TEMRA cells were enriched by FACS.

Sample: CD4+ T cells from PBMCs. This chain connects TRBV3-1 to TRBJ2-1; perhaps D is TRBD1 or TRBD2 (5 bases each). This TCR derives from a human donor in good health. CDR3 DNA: TGTGCCAGCAGTCGAGGGGCGAGTGACTACAATGAGCAGTTCTTC. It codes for CASSRGASDYNEQFF.